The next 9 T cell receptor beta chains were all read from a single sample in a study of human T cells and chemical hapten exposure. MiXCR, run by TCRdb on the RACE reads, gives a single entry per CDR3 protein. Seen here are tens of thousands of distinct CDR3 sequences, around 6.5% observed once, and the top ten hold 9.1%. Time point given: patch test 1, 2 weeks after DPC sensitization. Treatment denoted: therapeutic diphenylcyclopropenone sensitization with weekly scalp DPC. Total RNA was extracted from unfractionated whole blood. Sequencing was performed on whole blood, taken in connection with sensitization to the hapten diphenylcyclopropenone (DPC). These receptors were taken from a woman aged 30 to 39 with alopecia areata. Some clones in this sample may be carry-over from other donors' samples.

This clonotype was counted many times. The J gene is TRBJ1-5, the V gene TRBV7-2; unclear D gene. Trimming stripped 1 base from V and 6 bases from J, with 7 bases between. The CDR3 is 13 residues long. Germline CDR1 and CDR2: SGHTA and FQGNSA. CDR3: CASSLDWAQPQHF. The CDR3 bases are TGTGCCAGCAGCTTAGATTGGGCTCAGCCCCAGCATTTT.

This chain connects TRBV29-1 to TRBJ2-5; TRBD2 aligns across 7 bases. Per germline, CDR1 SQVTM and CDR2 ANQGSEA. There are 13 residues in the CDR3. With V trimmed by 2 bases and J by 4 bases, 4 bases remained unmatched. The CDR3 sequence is CSVEIGLGETQYF. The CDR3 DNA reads TGCAGCGTTGAAATTGGACTAGGAGAGACCCAGTACTTC.

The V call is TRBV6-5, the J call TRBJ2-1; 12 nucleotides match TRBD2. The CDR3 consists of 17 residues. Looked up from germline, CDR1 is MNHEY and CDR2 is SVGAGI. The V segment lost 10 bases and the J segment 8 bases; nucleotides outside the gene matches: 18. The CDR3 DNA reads TGTGCCATCGGCAAATTTATAGCTAGCGGGGGGGCCTATGAGCAGTTCTTC. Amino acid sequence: CAIGKFIASGGAYEQFF.

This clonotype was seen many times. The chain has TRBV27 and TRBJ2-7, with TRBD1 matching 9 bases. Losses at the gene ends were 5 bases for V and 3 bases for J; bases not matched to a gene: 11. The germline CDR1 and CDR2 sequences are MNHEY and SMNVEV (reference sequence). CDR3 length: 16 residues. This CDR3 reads CASSPGPGTGNYEQYF. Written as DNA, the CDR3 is TGTGCCAGCAGTCCTGGCCCCGGGACAGGGAACTACGAGCAGTACTTC.

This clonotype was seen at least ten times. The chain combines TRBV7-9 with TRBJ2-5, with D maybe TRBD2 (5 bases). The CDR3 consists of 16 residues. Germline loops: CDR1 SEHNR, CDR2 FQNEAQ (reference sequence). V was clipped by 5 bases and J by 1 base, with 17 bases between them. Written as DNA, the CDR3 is TGTGCCAGCAGCCCCCGTGTCGCGGGCGTCCAAGAGACCCAGTACTTC. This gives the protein CASSPRVAGVQETQYF.

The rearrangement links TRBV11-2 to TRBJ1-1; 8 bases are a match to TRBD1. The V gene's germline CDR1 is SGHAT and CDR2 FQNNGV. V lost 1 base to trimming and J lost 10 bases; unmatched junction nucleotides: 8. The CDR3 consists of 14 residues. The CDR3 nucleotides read TGTGCCAGCAGCTTAGGAGAAGGACAGGGTCCAGCTTTCTTT. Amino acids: CASSLGEGQGPAFF. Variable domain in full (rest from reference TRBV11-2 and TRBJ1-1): EAGVAQSPRYKIIEKRQSVAFWCNPISGHATLYWYQQILGQGPKLLIQFQNNGVVDDSQLPKDRFSAERLKGVDSTLKIQPAKLEDSAVYLCASSLGEGQGPAFFGQGTRLTVV.

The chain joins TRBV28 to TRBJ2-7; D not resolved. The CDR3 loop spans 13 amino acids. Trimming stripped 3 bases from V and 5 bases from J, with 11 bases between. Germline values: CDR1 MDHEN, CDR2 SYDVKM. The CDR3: CASSFYSTNEQYF. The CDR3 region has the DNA TGTGCCAGCAGTTTTTACAGTACGAACGAGCAGTACTTC.

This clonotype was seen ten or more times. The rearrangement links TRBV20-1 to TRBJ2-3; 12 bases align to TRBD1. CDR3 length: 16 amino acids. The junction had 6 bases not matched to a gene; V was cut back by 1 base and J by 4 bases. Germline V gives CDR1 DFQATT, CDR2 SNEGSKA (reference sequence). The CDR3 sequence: CSARAGDRGRPDTQYF. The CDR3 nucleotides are TGCAGTGCTAGAGCGGGGGACAGGGGGCGGCCAGATACGCAGTATTTT.

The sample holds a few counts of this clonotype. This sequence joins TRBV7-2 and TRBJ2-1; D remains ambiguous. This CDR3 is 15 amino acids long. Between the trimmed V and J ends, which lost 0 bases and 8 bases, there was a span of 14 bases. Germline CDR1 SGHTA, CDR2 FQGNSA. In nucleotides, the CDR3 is TGTGCCAGCAGCTTAGCCCTACCCCCTATGGATGAGCAGTTCTTC. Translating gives CASSLALPPMDEQFF.